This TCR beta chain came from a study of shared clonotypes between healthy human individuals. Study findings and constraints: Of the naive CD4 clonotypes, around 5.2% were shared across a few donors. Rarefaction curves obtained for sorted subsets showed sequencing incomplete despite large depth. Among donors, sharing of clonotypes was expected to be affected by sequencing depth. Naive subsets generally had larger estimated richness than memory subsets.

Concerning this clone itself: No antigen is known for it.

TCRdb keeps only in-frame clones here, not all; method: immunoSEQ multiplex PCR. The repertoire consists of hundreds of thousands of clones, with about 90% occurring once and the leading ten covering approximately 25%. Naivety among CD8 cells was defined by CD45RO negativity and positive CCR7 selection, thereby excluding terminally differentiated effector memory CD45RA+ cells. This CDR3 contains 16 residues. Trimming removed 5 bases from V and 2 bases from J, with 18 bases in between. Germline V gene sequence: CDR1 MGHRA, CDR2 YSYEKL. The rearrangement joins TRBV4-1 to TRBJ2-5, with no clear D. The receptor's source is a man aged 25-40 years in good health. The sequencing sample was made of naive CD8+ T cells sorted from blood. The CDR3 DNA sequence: TGCGCCAGCAGCAACGAATGGGCTAGGGAACAAGAGACCCAGTACTTC. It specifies CASSNEWAREQETQYF.